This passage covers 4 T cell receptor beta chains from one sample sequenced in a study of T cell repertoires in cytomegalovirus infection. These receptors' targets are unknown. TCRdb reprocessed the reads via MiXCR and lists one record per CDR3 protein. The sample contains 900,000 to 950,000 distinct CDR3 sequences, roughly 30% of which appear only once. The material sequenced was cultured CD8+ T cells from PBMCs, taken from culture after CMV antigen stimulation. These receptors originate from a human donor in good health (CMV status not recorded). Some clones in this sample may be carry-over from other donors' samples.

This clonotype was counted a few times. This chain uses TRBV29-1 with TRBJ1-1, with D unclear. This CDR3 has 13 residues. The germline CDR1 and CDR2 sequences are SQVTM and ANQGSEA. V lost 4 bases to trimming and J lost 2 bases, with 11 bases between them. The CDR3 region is CSVVEDFNTEAFF. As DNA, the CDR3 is TGCAGCGTTGTGGAGGATTTCAACACTGAAGCTTTCTTT.

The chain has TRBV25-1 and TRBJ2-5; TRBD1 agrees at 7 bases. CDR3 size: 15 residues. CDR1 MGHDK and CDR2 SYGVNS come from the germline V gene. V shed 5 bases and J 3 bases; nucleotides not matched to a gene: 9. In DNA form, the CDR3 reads TGTGCCAGCAGTAAGACAGGGTTCTTCGAAGAGACCCAGTACTTC. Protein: CASSKTGFFEETQYF.

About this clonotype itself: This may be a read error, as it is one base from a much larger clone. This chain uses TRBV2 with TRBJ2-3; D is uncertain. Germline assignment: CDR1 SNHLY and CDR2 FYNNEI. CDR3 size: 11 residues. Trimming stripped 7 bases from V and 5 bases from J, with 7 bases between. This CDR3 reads CASTSIDTQYF. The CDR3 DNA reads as TGTGCCAGCACCTCCATAGATACGCAGTATTTT.

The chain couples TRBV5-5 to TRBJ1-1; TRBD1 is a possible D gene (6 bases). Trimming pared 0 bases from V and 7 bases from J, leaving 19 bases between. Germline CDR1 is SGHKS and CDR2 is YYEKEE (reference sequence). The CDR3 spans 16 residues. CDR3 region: CASSLDFVTGRHEAFF. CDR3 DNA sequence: TGTGCCAGCAGCTTGGATTTCGTCACAGGGAGACATGAAGCTTTCTTT.